One T cell receptor beta chain is described in this entry. This clonotype was seen more than once but under ten times. What antigen it recognizes has not been identified. The junction shows a germline mismatch at one end, possibly a read error. To demonstrate the VDJtools post-analysis software, the study profiled TCR beta repertoires from the peripheral blood of about a dozen young patients with multiple sclerosis. The patients with multiple sclerosis were children and adolescents between roughly 6 and 15 years of age. CDR1 and CDR2 (SGHRS, YFSETQ) derive from the germline V gene. From its cysteine to its phenylalanine, the CDR3 spans 14 amino acids. CDR3 DNA is the only sequence kept; it has 42 bases, read in frame from the first base. The data were obtained in a study of post-analysis software for immune sequencing data (dated by TCRdb to the mid-2010s). Regarding the complete study: Relapsing-remitting, secondary progressive and progressive-relapsing multiple sclerosis were recorded as disease courses, and subtype annotation was lacking for some patients. The multiple sclerosis patient repertoires were compared with around ten previously published healthy control repertoires from donors aged roughly 6 to 25 years. A subset of samples was prepared in parallel using single-end sample barcoding, then pooled and co-amplified after Illumina adapter ligation. The research as a whole found: Patients showed significantly higher frequencies than controls for a handful of TRBV segments, among them TRBV5-6, TRBV5-1 and TRBV20-1. Normalized Chao1 diversity was significantly lower in multiple sclerosis patients than controls, suggesting substantial peripheral T-cell clonal expansion. The multiple sclerosis patient group was slightly younger than the control group. When samples were clustered directly using the F measure, samples prepared in the same batch co-clustered strongly, which prompted a batch-effect correction.

Libraries were made using PCR. For sequencing, an Illumina HiSeq 2500 was employed. To reduce PCR and sequencing biases, unique molecular identifiers were built into the TCR beta cDNA libraries. Per 1 to 10 million input T cells, approximately 500,000 cDNA molecules were obtained, such that each molecule approximated one T cell. The same protocol used for the earlier healthy control dataset was applied to prepare and sequence the patient libraries. Within a given batch, samples were prepared together, multiplexed and sequenced on the same HiSeq lane. Per the source publication's procedure: Raw barcoded reads were processed with MIGEC, and single-read molecular identifier groups were discarded before consensus assembly and CDR3 extraction. VDJtools was used for post-analysis of the clonotype tables, and diversity was normalized by down-sampling every dataset to the size of the smallest sample. In repertoire overlap clustering, CDR3 amino acid sequences, but not nucleotide sequences, were matched to correct batch-related cross-sample contamination. The public reads were reanalyzed by TCRdb: fastp trimming at Q25, MiXCR alignment, in-frame beta chains only. Every distinct CDR3 protein forms one entry, paired with its most common genes and DNA. The V and J calls, along with clone size, are taken from TCRdb and not from the paper's own processing. This sample has some 690,000 distinct CDR3 sequences in its table, and 25% to 30% of those were observed once. The ten largest make up 0.55% to 0.65% of the sample.

This receptor was identified in a girl aged 5-17 years with multiple sclerosis. Sequencing was performed on blood. Recombination joined TRBV5-1 with TRBJ1-1; matching of 5 bases hints at TRBD1 as the D gene. The sequenced DNA: TGTGCCAGCAGTTTAGGAGGGGCAGGCACTGAAGCTTTCTTT. Translation gives CASSLGGAGTEAFF.